These 23 T cell receptor beta chains share one sample of origin, sequenced in a study of OX40 agonist ivuxolimab in advanced cancers. Sequencing was performed with immunoSEQ multiplex PCR; in TCRdb, only in-frame clones are kept and a portion is missing. The sample has around 41,000 clones, 88% seen once; the top ten hold 12%. The starting material was CD4+ or CD8+ T cells sorted from blood, obtained in a trial of the OX40 agonist ivuxolimab. The origin of the receptors is an adult with an advanced solid tumor such as melanoma, head and neck, liver or kidney cancer.

Only one count was recorded for this clone. The chain carries TRBV4-1 and TRBJ2-1; D not certain. V was trimmed by 0 bases and J by 1 base, leaving 7 bases between them. The CDR3 has 15 residues. The germline V gene encodes CDR1 MGHRA and CDR2 YSYEKL. The CDR3 is CASSQELISYNEQFF. Written as DNA, the CDR3 is TGCGCCAGCAGCCAAGAACTGATTTCCTACAATGAGCAGTTCTTC.

V and J are TRBV29-1 and TRBJ2-6; 7 bases agree with TRBD1. The CDR3 is 16 amino acids. Germline V gene lookup returns CDR1 SQVTM and CDR2 ANQGSEA. V trimming: 0 bases; J trimming: 3 bases; junction bases outside the gene matches: 5. The CDR3 DNA reads TGCAGCGTTGAAGATCCCGACAGGGTTGGGGCCAACGTCCTGACTTTC. Translation gives CSVEDPDRVGANVLTF.

This chain joins TRBV19 and TRBJ1-2; no reliable D call. Germline values: CDR1 LNHDA, CDR2 SQIVND (reference sequence). The CDR3 is 16 amino acids. The V end was cut by 5 bases, the J end by 1 base, with 17 bases between. The chain's CDR3 is CASSAYPGANNYGYTF. DNA of the CDR3: TGTGCCAGTAGTGCGTACCCGGGAGCGAATAACTATGGCTACACCTTC. The variable domain in full, completed from reference TRBV19 and TRBJ1-2, reads DGGITQSPKYLFRKEGQNVTLSCEQNLNHDAMYWYRQDPGQGLRLIYYSQIVNDFQKGDIAEGYSVSREKKESFPLTVTSAQKNPTAFYLCASSAYPGANNYGYTFGSGTRLTVV.

This chain uses TRBV28 with TRBJ2-7; weak D call: TRBD2 (5 bases). This CDR3 is built from 13 residues. Trimming removed 2 bases from V and 5 bases from J, with 10 bases in between. The germline V gene has CDR1 MDHEN and CDR2 SYDVKM. CDR3: CASSLTTRDEQYF. The DNA of the CDR3 is TGTGCCAGCAGTTTAACTACGAGGGACGAGCAGTACTTC.

The J gene is TRBJ1-5, the V gene TRBV19; TRBD1 aligns across 7 bases. V shed 7 bases, J shed 10 bases, and the junction held 13 bases outside the gene matches. Germline assignment: CDR1 LNHDA and CDR2 SQIVND (reference sequence). This CDR3 has 14 residues. For the CDR3, the DNA is TGTGCCAGTACCCCGACAGGGACCGATCTACCCCAGCATTTT. It is translated as CASTPTGTDLPQHF.

With regard to this clone: In the same sample, other DNA sequences code for this CDR3. V and J are TRBV11-2 and TRBJ2-1, with D perhaps being TRBD1 or TRBD2 (5 bases each). The V gene's germline CDR1 is SGHAT and CDR2 FQNNGV. CDR3 length: 16 residues. Trimming stripped 4 bases from V and 4 bases from J, with 17 bases between. DNA of the CDR3: TGTGCCAGCAGCTCTTCGACAGCCTCGGGATACAATGAGCAGTTCTTC. This codes for CASSSSTASGYNEQFF.

The chain has TRBV27 and TRBJ2-1, with TRBD2 matching 12 bases. The CDR3 is made up of 14 amino acids. CDR1 is MNHEY and CDR2 is SMNVEV in the germline V gene (reference sequence). V trimming: 5 bases; J trimming: 10 bases; junction bases outside the gene matches: 6. CDR3 in amino acids: CASSRTSGAEEQFF. CDR3 sequence (DNA): TGTGCCAGCAGTAGGACTAGCGGGGCCGAAGAGCAGTTCTTC.

The chain carries TRBV10-3 and TRBJ2-3, with TRBD1 matching 9 bases. Germline V gives CDR1 ENHRY, CDR2 SYGVKD. The CDR3 sequence is 14 residues long. V was clipped by 10 bases and J by 4 bases; unmatched bases: 9. For the CDR3, the DNA is TGTGCCACCTGGGGGGACAGGGCCGCAGATACGCAGTATTTT. This translates into CATWGDRAADTQYF.

This rearrangement joins TRBV28 to TRBJ1-1; the match to TRBD1 covers 7 bases. The CDR3 is 14 residues long. CDR1 and CDR2 from the germline V gene are MDHEN and SYDVKM. V was clipped by 3 bases and J by 2 bases; unmatched bases: 3. CDR3 protein: CASSFPGGNTEAFF. For the CDR3, the DNA is TGTGCCAGCAGTTTTCCAGGGGGTAACACTGAAGCTTTCTTT.

The V and J genes are TRBV27 and TRBJ2-7; tentatively, D is TRBD2 (6 bases). Looked up from germline, CDR1 is MNHEY and CDR2 is SMNVEV (reference sequence). The CDR3 has 15 amino acids. Trimming cost V 4 bases and J 0 bases, with 13 bases left between them. CDR3 bases: TGTGCCAGCAGTTATCGGGGACTCAGCTCCTACGAGCAGTACTTC. The encoded protein is CASSYRGLSSYEQYF.

CDR3 DNA sequence: TGTGCCAGCAGTTACGGTACCAATCAGCCCCAGCATTTT. It encodes CASSYGTNQPQHF. V usage is TRBV6-5 and J usage is TRBJ1-5; D not certain. In germline, CDR1 is MNHEY, CDR2 SVGAGI. V was clipped by 2 bases and J by 3 bases, with 5 bases between them. CDR3 length: 13 residues.

V is TRBV5-1 and J is TRBJ2-1, with D perhaps matching TRBD1 (5 bases). V was pared by 0 bases and J by 4 bases, with 14 bases between. The CDR3 consists of 16 residues. Germline lookup yields CDR1 SGHRS and CDR2 YFSETQ. In nucleotides, the CDR3 is TGCGCCAGCAGCTTGGAATTCGACAGCCTATACAATGAGCAGTTCTTC. Amino acid sequence: CASSLEFDSLYNEQFF.

The chain couples TRBV7-9 to TRBJ2-1; no clear D. CDR1 SEHNR and CDR2 FQNEAQ come from the germline V gene (reference sequence). V lost 4 bases and J 8 bases, leaving 12 bases between the germline ends. CDR3 length: 13 residues. CDR3 nucleotides: TGTGCCAGCAGCTCCGGACGGTTCTATGAGCAGTTCTTC. It specifies CASSSGRFYEQFF.

This clone occurred once. V and J are TRBV11-1 and TRBJ2-2, with D possibly matching TRBD2 (6 bases). The CDR3 runs 16 residues. V lost 2 bases and J 0 bases, leaving 10 bases between the germline ends. Per the germline V gene, CDR1 is SGHAT and CDR2 is FQDESV (reference sequence). The CDR3 region is CASSLLRGSNTGELFF. The CDR3 region has the DNA TGTGCCAGCAGCTTATTGCGGGGATCGAACACCGGGGAGCTGTTTTTT.

The rearrangement uses TRBV5-5 and TRBJ1-2, with a tentative D call TRBD1 (5 bases). V was shortened by 1 base and J by 7 bases, with 8 bases between the two germline ends. This CDR3 has 12 residues. The germline gives CDR1 SGHKS, CDR2 YYEKEE (reference sequence). The CDR3 DNA reads TGTGCCAGCAGCTTGTACAGGTTTGGCTACACCTTC. The encoded protein is CASSLYRFGYTF.

J is TRBJ2-7 and V is TRBV2; perhaps TRBD1 as D (6 bases). Trimming left V 7 bases short and J 3 bases short, with 19 bases between. The length of the CDR3 is 15 residues. Looked up from germline, CDR1 is SNHLY and CDR2 is FYNNEI. The CDR3 here is CASTPGQSFVYEQYF. The CDR3 DNA is TGTGCCAGCACTCCGGGACAATCCTTCGTCTACGAGCAGTACTTC.

The sample holds a few counts of this clone. The chain employs TRBV2 and TRBJ1-1, with 9 bases aligning to TRBD1. This CDR3 spans 15 amino acids. Per the germline V gene, CDR1 is SNHLY and CDR2 is FYNNEI. The ends lost 0 bases at V and 3 bases at J; junction bases unmatched: 2. The CDR3 DNA is TGTGCCAGCAGTGAAGCGGACAGGGGATACACTGAAGCTTTCTTT. Protein: CASSEADRGYTEAFF.

The table lists this clone with a count of one. The genes are TRBV29-1 and TRBJ1-1, with D maybe TRBD1 (5 bases). The V gene's germline CDR1 is SQVTM and CDR2 ANQGSEA. The CDR3 is 12 residues long. The germline V and J ends were trimmed by 7 bases and 7 bases, with 16 bases remaining between them. The CDR3 reads CSAPGVQGEAFF. The CDR3 DNA reads TGCAGCGCCCCGGGGGTGCAGGGTGAAGCTTTCTTT.

The chain uses TRBV2 and TRBJ1-5; perhaps TRBD1 as D (6 bases). V was trimmed by 8 bases and J by 3 bases, leaving 20 bases between them. Germline V CDR1 and CDR2: SNHLY, FYNNEI. The CDR3 length is 16 residues. CDR3: CASGEGGRRVNQPQHF. In nucleotides, the CDR3 is TGTGCCAGCGGGGAGGGGGGTAGGAGGGTCAATCAGCCCCAGCATTTT.

The V gene is TRBV7-9, the J gene TRBJ2-7; D not resolved. The germline CDR1 and CDR2 sequences are SEHNR and FQNEAQ (reference sequence). Trimming shortened V by 1 base and J by 2 bases, and 9 bases separated the two germline ends. The CDR3 contains 14 residues. The CDR3 nucleotides are TGTGCCAGCAGCTTAGGGTTCCAGGCCTACGAGCAGTACTTC. Protein: CASSLGFQAYEQYF.

The chain uses TRBV14 and TRBJ2-7; D is unclear. The CDR3 is 15 amino acids. The V end lost 1 base, the J end lost 4 bases, and 14 bases lay between the germline ends. Germline CDR1 and CDR2: SGHDN and FVKESK. This chain's CDR3 is CASSQGSGYVYEQYF. CDR3 nucleotide sequence: TGTGCCAGCAGCCAAGGATCAGGCTATGTGTACGAGCAGTACTTC. The entire variable domain, with the rest obtained from reference TRBV14 and TRBJ2-7, is as follows: EAGVTQFPSHSVIEKGQTVTLRCDPISGHDNLYWYRRVMGKEIKFLLHFVKESKQDESGMPNNRFLAERTGGTYSTLKVQPAELEDSGVYFCASSQGSGYVYEQYFGPGTRLTVT.

The chain combines TRBV25-1 with TRBJ1-1; D possibly corresponds to TRBD1 (6 bases). The CDR3 covers 14 residues. The germline gives CDR1 MGHDK, CDR2 SYGVNS. The V and J ends lost 5 bases and 5 bases respectively, with 15 bases between them. The CDR3 reads CASSLPGGGTEAFF. The DNA for the CDR3 is TGTGCCAGCAGTTTACCGGGGGGCGGGACTGAAGCTTTCTTT.

V is TRBV13 and J is TRBJ2-3, with 8 nucleotides matching TRBD1. The trim removed 1 base at V and 6 bases at J, leaving 3 bases unmatched. Germline loops: CDR1 PRHDT, CDR2 FYEKMQ (reference sequence). CDR3 length: 14 residues. The CDR3 protein is CASSLAGGRDTQYF. CDR3 nucleotides: TGTGCCAGCAGCTTAGCAGGGGGCCGGGATACGCAGTATTTT.